A single sample gave rise to the 10 T cell receptor beta chains below, sequenced in a study of cytomegalovirus exposure and HLA in healthy donors. The PCR employed 60 Vbeta primers together with 13 Jbeta primers. Repertoires were generated with immunoSEQ multiplex PCR, while TCRdb's copy carries only in-frame clones and drops some. In the table there are roughly 62,000 clones, about 72% of which are singletons. The sample consisted of PBMCs. Receptors were obtained from a woman aged 40 to 55 in good health and CMV-seropositive.

V is TRBV4-3 and J is TRBJ1-3, with 8 positions matching TRBD1. The V segment lost 6 bases and the J segment 1 base; nucleotides outside the gene matches: 8. In germline, CDR1 is LGHNA, CDR2 YSLEER. The CDR3 has 16 amino acids. Here the CDR3 reads CASSHTGGNSGNTIYF. The DNA of the CDR3 is TGCGCCAGCAGTCATACAGGGGGTAATTCTGGAAACACCATATATTTT.

The chain combines TRBV10-1 with TRBJ2-1; 11 nucleotides align to TRBD2. Germline CDR1 and CDR2: WNHNN and SYGVQD (reference sequence). The CDR3 consists of 14 residues. V dropped 2 bases and J dropped 13; count of bases not matched to a gene: 7. CDR3 loop: CASSEGLAGGTQFF. The DNA for the CDR3 is TGCGCCAGCAGTGAGGGCCTAGCGGGGGGCACACAGTTCTTC.

The V gene is TRBV5-1, the J gene TRBJ1-1; tentatively, D is TRBD1 (5 bases). V shed 0 bases and J shed 0 bases, with 6 bases lying between them. The CDR3 is 14 residues long. Germline-derived CDR1 and CDR2 are SGHRS and YFSETQ. CDR3 bases: TGCGCCAGCAGCTTGGAGGGGTTGAACACTGAAGCTTTCTTT. It is translated as CASSLEGLNTEAFF.

This chain links TRBV9 with TRBJ2-3, with D tentatively TRBD2 (5 bases). V dropped 0 bases and J dropped 3 bases, with 8 bases sitting between them. The length of the CDR3 is 14 residues. Germline V gives CDR1 SGDLS, CDR2 YYNGEE. CDR3 sequence: CASSVEAGTDTQYF. CDR3 in DNA: TGTGCCAGCAGCGTAGAGGCGGGTACAGATACGCAGTATTTT. Together with reference TRBV9 and TRBJ2-3, the CDR3 gives the full variable domain: DSGVTQTPKHLITATGQRVTLRCSPRSGDLSVYWYQQSLDQGLQFLIQYYNGEERAKGNILERFSAQQFPDLHSELNLSSLELGDSALYFCASSVEAGTDTQYFGPGTRLTVL.

The V and J genes are TRBV30 and TRBJ2-4; 14 bases are a match to TRBD2. The length of the CDR3 is 14 residues. Germline V gene lookup returns CDR1 GTSNPN and CDR2 SVGIG (reference sequence). V lost 0 bases to trimming and J lost 12 bases; unmatched junction nucleotides: 4. The CDR3 protein is CAWSVTSGGGPQYF. The CDR3 DNA is TGTGCCTGGAGTGTGACTAGCGGGGGGGGCCCTCAGTACTTC. The entire variable domain, with the rest obtained from reference TRBV30 and TRBJ2-4, is as follows: SQTIHQWPATLVQPVGSPLSLECTVEGTSNPNLYWYRQAAGRGLQLLFYSVGIGQISSEVPQNLSASRPQDRQFILSSKKLLLSDSGFYLCAWSVTSGGGPQYFGAGTRLSVL.

This rearrangement joins TRBV29-1 to TRBJ1-3; D possibly corresponds to TRBD1 (5 bases). The CDR3 loop spans 13 amino acids. Germline V gene sequence: CDR1 SQVTM, CDR2 ANQGSEA. The germline V and J ends were trimmed by 4 bases and 0 bases, with 7 bases remaining between them. In DNA, the CDR3 is TGCAGCGTTGTAAGGGGCTCTGGAAACACCATATATTTT. As protein: CSVVRGSGNTIYF.

The chain couples TRBV9 to TRBJ2-7; 8 nucleotides agree with TRBD2. The CDR3 runs 14 residues. V was clipped by 0 bases and J by 3 bases; unmatched bases: 2. Germline loops: CDR1 SGDLS, CDR2 YYNGEE. This CDR3 is CASSVVGTSYEQYF. The CDR3 region has the DNA TGTGCCAGCAGCGTAGTCGGGACTAGCTACGAGCAGTACTTC.

CDR3 in DNA: TGTGCCAGCAGCTTTTCTATTTCTAACTATGGCTACACCTTC. Amino acids: CASSFSISNYGYTF. The chain combines TRBV5-6 with TRBJ1-2; D gene unclear. V was trimmed by 2 bases and J by 0 bases, leaving 8 bases between them. Germline values: CDR1 SGHDT, CDR2 YYEEEE. The CDR3 runs to 14 residues.

V is TRBV5-1 and J is TRBJ2-2; TRBD2 agrees at 15 bases. There are 17 residues in the CDR3. J was trimmed by 4 bases and V by 4 bases; bases with no gene match: 5. Per the germline V gene, CDR1 is SGHRS and CDR2 is YFSETQ. CDR3 sequence reads: CASSMRTSGGGTGELFF. The DNA for the CDR3 is TGCGCCAGCAGCATGCGGACTAGCGGGGGGGGCACCGGGGAGCTGTTTTTT. The full variable domain, completed using reference TRBV5-1 and TRBJ2-2, is KAGVTQTPRYLIKTRGQQVTLSCSPISGHRSVSWYQQTPGQGLQFLFEYFSETQRNKGNFPGRFSGRQFSNSRSEMNVSTLELGDSALYLCASSMRTSGGGTGELFFGEGSRLTVL.

CDR3 coding DNA: TGTGCCAGCACCCGACGGGTGGAGGACACTGAAGCTTTCTTT. Protein sequence: CASTRRVEDTEAFF. This chain uses TRBV6-6 with TRBJ1-1; D is uncertain. Trimming removed 7 bases at V and 3 bases at J, with 15 bases between. The CDR3 sequence is 14 residues long. Germline V lookup: CDR1 MNHNY, CDR2 SVGAGI (reference sequence).